The clone carrying this TCR beta chain has ten or more counts. Its antigen is not known. Time point noted: healthy volunteer bleed at 6 weeks. The starting material, unfractionated whole blood, was used for total RNA extraction. This entry is derived from a study of human T cells and chemical hapten exposure. The library gave individual cDNA molecules unique molecular identifiers. As processed by the authors: Between 23,224 and 690,600 TCRs appeared in each sample, and the median stood at roughly 100,000. TCRdb reprocessed the RACE reads with MiXCR, giving one entry per CDR3 protein. None of the V and J calls come from the authors' own analysis; TCRdb made them. The data hold about 77,000 distinct CDR3 sequences, with approximately 8.6% observed a single time. Trimming cost V 4 bases and J 4 bases; bases outside gene matches: 3. This CDR3 is built from 15 residues. Germline-derived CDR1 and CDR2 are MNHNY and SVGAGI (reference sequence).

Study-wide points: Among TCRs, those above 1 in 1000 frequency were unaffected by DPC sensitization.

The sample consisted of whole blood. This clonotype was sampled from a female donor in good health. Some clones in this sample may be carry-over from other donors' samples. V usage is TRBV6-6 and J usage is TRBJ1-5, with 11 nucleotides matching TRBD1. The CDR3 protein is CASSFGTGGNQPQHF. The CDR3 DNA follows: TGTGCCAGCAGTTTCGGGACAGGGGGAAATCAGCCCCAGCATTTT.